This TCR beta chain came from a study of shared clonotypes between healthy human individuals. General study results and limits: Though the depth was large, rarefaction showed that sorted-subset sequencing was incomplete.

Combination of CD45RO+ cells with CCR7-negative CD45RA+ TemRA cells was used for CD8 memory. In germline, CDR1 is MGHRA, CDR2 YSYEKL. The CDR3 loop spans 14 amino acids. Generated by immunoSEQ multiplex PCR, the TCRdb table keeps only in-frame clones and is missing some. The sample yields approximately 110,000 clones, about two thirds seen once. In its sample, this clone was seen once. Its target is not known. What was sequenced was memory CD8+ T cells sorted from blood. Subset meaning: CD45RO+ cells pooled with CCR7-negative TemRA cells. The chain uses TRBV4-1 and TRBJ2-5; 11 nucleotides agree with TRBD2. TRBJ2-7 matches the DNA end more closely, so the J call is doubtful. This sequence originates from a woman younger than 45 in good health. The CDR3 is CASSLRLAGYEQYF. CDR3 nucleotides: TGCGCCAGCAGCCTTCGACTAGCGGGGTACGAGCAGTACTTC.